Following are 20 T cell receptor beta chains from one sample sequenced in a study of T-cell memory formation after mild COVID-19. TCRdb fed the 5' RACE reads into MiXCR, producing one record per CDR3 protein. The table records 450,000 to 650,000 distinct CDR3 sequences, 20% of them present only once. Sequencing used PBMCs or a T cell subset sorted from them (not recorded which). These receptors came from an adult woman who had mild COVID-19 (a few samples of this study predate the infection). Cell type and time point are not known.

This chain joins TRBV18 and TRBJ1-2, with no clear D. This CDR3 comprises 14 residues. Germline values: CDR1 KGHSH, CDR2 LQKENI. Deletions cut 2 bases from V and 4 bases from J, with 11 bases between. The CDR3 loop is CASSPGEETYGYTF. CDR3 in DNA: TGTGCCAGCTCACCAGGGGAAGAGACCTATGGCTACACCTTC.

The chain has TRBV6-2 or TRBV6-3 and TRBJ2-7, with 8 bases aligning to TRBD2. The CDR3 extends over 13 amino acids. The trim removed 6 bases at V and 4 bases at J, leaving 5 bases unmatched. Germline V lookup: CDR1 MNHEY, CDR2 SVGEGT. As DNA, the CDR3 is TGTGCCAGCAGGGAGACTAGCGATTACGAGCAGTACTTC. The encoded protein is CASRETSDYEQYF.

This clonotype was counted between two and nine times. The chain is built from TRBV3-1 and TRBJ2-7; D not resolved. In germline, CDR1 is LGHDT, CDR2 YNNKEL (reference sequence). This CDR3 region has 15 residues. Trimming left V 5 bases short and J 0 bases short, with 14 bases between. The CDR3 region is CASSTRVGYSYEQYF. In DNA, the CDR3 is TGTGCCAGCAGCACCCGGGTTGGGTACTCCTACGAGCAGTACTTC.

This clonotype was counted only a few times. This chain uses TRBV20-1 with TRBJ2-2; 12 bases align to TRBD2. This CDR3 region has 17 residues. Germline values: CDR1 DFQATT, CDR2 SNEGSKA (reference sequence). Trimming took 4 bases from V and 5 from J; bases not matched to a gene: 11. The CDR3 DNA sequence: TGCAGTGCTAAAAGGAGCCTAGCGGGGGGGCGAACCGGGGAGCTGTTTTTT. Protein sequence: CSAKRSLAGGRTGELFF.

This clonotype appeared a few times. The V call is TRBV28, the J call TRBJ1-2, with 11 bases fitting TRBD1. The J segment lost 2 bases and the V segment lost 5 bases, leaving 4 bases of the junction unmatched. CDR3 size: 15 residues. Germline assignment: CDR1 MDHEN and CDR2 SYDVKM. The CDR3 region is CASSPGTGGNYGYTF. The CDR3 DNA sequence: TGTGCCAGCAGTCCCGGGACAGGGGGGAACTATGGCTACACCTTC.

The chain employs TRBV7-9 and TRBJ2-1, with a tentative D call TRBD1 (6 bases). V was trimmed by 5 bases and J by 0 bases, leaving 17 bases between them. CDR1 SEHNR and CDR2 FQNEAQ come from the germline V gene (reference sequence). The CDR3 extends over 17 amino acids. The CDR3 is CASSRAQGNISYNEQFF. The CDR3 DNA reads TGTGCCAGCAGCCGAGCACAGGGTAATATCTCCTACAATGAGCAGTTCTTC. Together with reference TRBV7-9 and TRBJ2-1, the CDR3 gives the full variable domain: DTGVSQNPRHKITKRGQNVTFRCDPISEHNRLYWYRQTLGQGPEFLTYFQNEAQLEKSRLLSDRFSAERPKGSFSTLEIQRTEQGDSAMYLCASSRAQGNISYNEQFFGPGTRLTVL.

This clonotype has ten or more counts. The CDR3 loop reads CASIPGQEYNEQFF. CDR3 in DNA: TGTGCCAGCATTCCCGGACAGGAGTACAATGAGCAGTTCTTC. V gene TRBV7-9 combines with J gene TRBJ2-1, with TRBD1 matching over 7 bases. CDR3 size: 14 residues. Germline V gene lookup returns CDR1 SEHNR and CDR2 FQNEAQ (reference sequence). The junction had 7 bases not matched to a gene; V was cut back by 7 bases and J by 4 bases.

This clonotype appeared a few times. This rearrangement joins TRBV12-3 or TRBV12-4 to TRBJ2-5; D perhaps matches TRBD1 (6 bases). V lost 6 bases and J lost 5, with 16 bases in between. This CDR3 contains 14 residues. Here the CDR3 reads CASSKAGVVETQYF. The CDR3, as DNA: TGTGCCAGCAGCAAAGCAGGGGTAGTCGAGACCCAGTACTTC.

Of note for this clonotype: A clone one base away is much larger, so this may be a read error. The V and J genes are TRBV27 and TRBJ2-7, with 11 bases aligning to TRBD2. V lost 6 bases, J lost 3 bases, and 1 base stayed unmatched. Germline-derived CDR1 and CDR2 are MNHEY and SMNVEV (reference sequence). The CDR3 sequence is 13 residues long. The CDR3 loop reads CASRTSGNYEQYF. The CDR3 nucleotides read TGTGCCAGCAGGACTAGCGGGAACTACGAGCAGTACTTC.

This chain links TRBV3-1 with TRBJ1-4; tentative D call: TRBD1 (6 bases). Germline V lookup: CDR1 LGHDT, CDR2 YNNKEL (reference sequence). The CDR3 consists of 14 residues. Trimming removed 2 bases from V and 7 bases from J, with 11 bases in between. CDR3 sequence (DNA): TGTGCCAGCAGCCAAAGGGGGGAAGGTGAAAAACTGTTTTTT. Amino acids: CASSQRGEGEKLFF. Variable domain in full (rest from reference TRBV3-1 and TRBJ1-4): DTAVSQTPKYLVTQMGNDKSIKCEQNLGHDTMYWYKQDSKKFLKIMFSYNNKELIINETVPNRFSPKSPDKAHLNLHINSLELGDSAVYFCASSQRGEGEKLFFGSGTQLSVL.

This clonotype was picked up a small number of times. This chain links TRBV19 with TRBJ1-1; no clear D. The CDR3 totals 16 residues. The germline V and J ends were trimmed by 5 bases and 0 bases, with 16 bases remaining between them. CDR1 is LNHDA, CDR2 SQIVND, per germline (reference sequence). The CDR3 DNA reads TGTGCCAGTAGTCCCCGCAGGTTACTAATGAACACTGAAGCTTTCTTT. The encoded protein is CASSPRRLLMNTEAFF.

The V gene is TRBV18, the J gene TRBJ2-3, with TRBD2 matching over 8 bases. Germline V CDR1 and CDR2: KGHSH, LQKENI. CDR3 length: 16 residues. V lost 3 bases and J lost 9; bases outside the gene matches: 14. The CDR3 sequence is CASSPLGGDVALTQYF. The CDR3 DNA reads as TGTGCCAGCTCACCCCTCGGGGGGGACGTAGCGTTGACGCAGTATTTT.

The chain joins TRBV7-2 to TRBJ1-3, with D possibly matching TRBD1 (5 bases). From germline, CDR1 is SGHTA and CDR2 FQGNSA. The ends were cut back, 5 bases at V and 2 bases at J, with 10 bases in the middle. The CDR3 spans 14 residues. The CDR3 DNA sequence: TGTGCCAGCAGCCTACAGGAAACTGGAAACACCATATATTTT. Translated, it gives CASSLQETGNTIYF.

In this sample, this clonotype turned up a few times. The V call is TRBV15, the J call TRBJ2-1; D is unresolved. V was cut by 1 base and J by 10 bases, with 8 bases left in between. The V gene's germline CDR1 is LNHNV and CDR2 YYDKDF (reference sequence). The length of the CDR3 is 12 residues. The CDR3 DNA reads TGTGCCACCAGCAGAGCCGCCCAGGAGCAGTTCTTC. As protein: CATSRAAQEQFF.

This chain joins TRBV4-1 and TRBJ2-1; D ambiguous. Germline values: CDR1 MGHRA, CDR2 YSYEKL. Between the trimmed V and J ends, which lost 1 base and 8 bases, there was a span of 9 bases. The CDR3 consists of 13 residues. The CDR3 DNA is TGCGCCAGCAGCCAAGTGGTCGTCCATGAGCAGTTCTTC. Protein sequence: CASSQVVVHEQFF.

This clonotype was recorded a few times. The chain carries TRBV20-1 and TRBJ2-1; tentatively, D is TRBD2 (5 bases). The CDR3 covers 15 residues. The V end lost 3 bases, the J end lost 5 bases, and 17 bases lay between the germline ends. Germline V gene sequence: CDR1 DFQATT, CDR2 SNEGSKA (reference sequence). DNA of the CDR3: TGCAGTGCTAGCCCTAGCCCCCCTATCAACAATGAGCAGTTCTTC. The encoded protein is CSASPSPPINNEQFF.

This clonotype was seen a handful of times. The chain links TRBV7-3 to TRBJ2-5; D gene ambiguous. Trimming shortened V by 2 bases and J by 5 bases, and 12 bases separated the two germline ends. CDR1 is SGHTA and CDR2 is FQGTGA in the germline V gene. CDR3 length equals 14 residues. The CDR3 reads CASSLAVSRETQYF. The CDR3 nucleotides read TGTGCCAGCAGCTTAGCGGTTTCCAGGGAGACCCAGTACTTC. Together with reference TRBV7-3 and TRBJ2-5, the CDR3 gives the full variable domain: GAGVSQTPSNKVTEKGKYVELRCDPISGHTALYWYRQSLGQGPEFLIYFQGTGAADDSGLPNDRFFAVRPEGSVSTLKIQRTERGDSAVYLCASSLAVSRETQYFGPGTRLLVL.

V gene TRBV9 combines with J gene TRBJ2-2; D gene uncertain. The germline V and J ends were trimmed by 0 bases and 2 bases, with 17 bases remaining between them. This CDR3 is 18 amino acids long. Germline V CDR1 and CDR2: SGDLS, YYNGEE. The CDR3 DNA reads TGTGCCAGCAGCGTAGCTCTCCCTTCCGAGGTCAACACCGGGGAGCTGTTTTTT. Translation: CASSVALPSEVNTGELFF.

The sample holds a few counts of this clonotype. V usage is TRBV7-9 and J usage is TRBJ2-7; 7 nucleotides line up with TRBD2. The CDR3 covers 14 residues. The V gene's germline CDR1 is SEHNR and CDR2 FQNEAQ (reference sequence). V was clipped by 5 bases and J by 4 bases; unmatched bases: 8. CDR3 residues: CASSAGTTLYEQYF. CDR3 DNA: TGTGCCAGCAGCGCCGGGACTACACTTTACGAGCAGTACTTC.

V gene TRBV7-9 combines with J gene TRBJ2-1, with 7 bases matching TRBD1. This CDR3 spans 14 amino acids. With V trimmed by 3 bases and J by 10 bases, 9 bases remained unmatched. Germline lookup yields CDR1 SEHNR and CDR2 FQNEAQ (reference sequence). CDR3: CASSFLGGGLEQFF. CDR3 in DNA: TGTGCCAGCAGCTTCTTAGGGGGCGGGCTGGAGCAGTTCTTC.